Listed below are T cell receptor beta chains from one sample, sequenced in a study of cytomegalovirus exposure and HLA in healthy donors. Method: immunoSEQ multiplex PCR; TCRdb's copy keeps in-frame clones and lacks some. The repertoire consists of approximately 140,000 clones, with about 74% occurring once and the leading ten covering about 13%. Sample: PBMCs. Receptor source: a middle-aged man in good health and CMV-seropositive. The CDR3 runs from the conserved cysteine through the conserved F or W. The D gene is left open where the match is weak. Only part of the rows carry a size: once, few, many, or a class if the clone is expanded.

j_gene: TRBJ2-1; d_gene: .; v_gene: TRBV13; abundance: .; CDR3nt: TGTGCCAGCAGGCAGACTGTCCCCTCCTACAATGAGCAGTTCTTC; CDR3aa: CASRQTVPSYNEQFF
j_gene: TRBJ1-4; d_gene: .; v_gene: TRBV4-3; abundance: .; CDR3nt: TGCGCCAGCAGCCAAGATCTTGGCTTGAACGAAAAACTGTTTTTT; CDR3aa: CASSQDLGLNEKLFF
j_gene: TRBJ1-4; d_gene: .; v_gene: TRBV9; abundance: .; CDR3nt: TGTGCCAGCAGCTGGGGCACTACCCTTAATGAAAAACTGTTTTTT; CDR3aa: CASSWGTTLNEKLFF
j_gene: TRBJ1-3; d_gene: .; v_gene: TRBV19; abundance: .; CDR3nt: TGTGCCAGTAGTATAGATCTAGGCCTCGGAAACACCATATATTTT; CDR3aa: CASSIDLGLGNTIYF
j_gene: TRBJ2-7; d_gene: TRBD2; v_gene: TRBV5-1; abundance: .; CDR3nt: TGCGCCAGCAGCCGCCTAGCGGGAGTAGCCTACGAGCAGTACTTC; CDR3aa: CASSRLAGVAYEQYF
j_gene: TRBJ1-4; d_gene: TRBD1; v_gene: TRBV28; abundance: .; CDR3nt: TGTGCCACCCGCGGACAGGGGACTAATGAAAAACTGTTTTTT; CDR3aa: CATRGQGTNEKLFF
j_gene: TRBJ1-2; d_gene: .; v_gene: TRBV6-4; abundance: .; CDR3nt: TGTGCCAGGATAAACCCTGACTCGAACCCCCGACAGGATTATGGCTACACCTTC; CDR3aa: CARINPDSNPRQDYGYTF
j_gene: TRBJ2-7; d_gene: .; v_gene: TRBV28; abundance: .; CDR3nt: TGTGCCAGCAGTACACCGGGACAATACTACGAGCAGTACTTC; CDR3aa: CASSTPGQYYEQYF
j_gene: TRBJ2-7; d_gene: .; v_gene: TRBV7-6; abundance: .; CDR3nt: TGTGCCAGCAGTATTCCGGGAGTCCACGAGCAGTACTTC; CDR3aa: CASSIPGVHEQYF
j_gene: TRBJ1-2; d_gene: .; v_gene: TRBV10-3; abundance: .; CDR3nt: TGTGCCATCAGGGGCGCGTCCGCGGAGGAAACCTATGGCTACACCTTC; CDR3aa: CAIRGASAEETYGYTF
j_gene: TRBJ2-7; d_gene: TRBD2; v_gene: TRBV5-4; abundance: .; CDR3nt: TGTGCCAGCAGCCCAACTAGCGGGAGCCCCCCGGGCGAGCAGTACTTC; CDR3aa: CASSPTSGSPPGEQYF
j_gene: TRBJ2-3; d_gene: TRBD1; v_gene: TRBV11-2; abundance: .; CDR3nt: TGTGCCAGCAGCACCTGGACAGGTAACGCAGATACGCAGTATTTT; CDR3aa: CASSTWTGNADTQYF
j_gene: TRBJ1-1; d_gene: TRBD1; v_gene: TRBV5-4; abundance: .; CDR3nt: TGTGCCAGCAGCACGGGACAGCCCACTGAAGCTTTCTTT; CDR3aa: CASSTGQPTEAFF
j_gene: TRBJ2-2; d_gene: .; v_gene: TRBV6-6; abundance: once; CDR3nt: TGTGCCAGCAGCTCCACAACGGAGGGCCATGGGGAGCTGTTTTTT; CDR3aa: CASSSTTEGHGELFF
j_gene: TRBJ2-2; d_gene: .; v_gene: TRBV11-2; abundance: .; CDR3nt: TGTGCCAGCAGCCGAGCAGGGACTTATAACACCGGGGAGCTGTTTTTT; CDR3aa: CASSRAGTYNTGELFF
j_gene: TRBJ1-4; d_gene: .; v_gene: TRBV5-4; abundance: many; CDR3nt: TGTGCCAGCAGCCCGAATGGGGAGGGAAATGAAAAACTGTTTTTT; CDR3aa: CASSPNGEGNEKLFF
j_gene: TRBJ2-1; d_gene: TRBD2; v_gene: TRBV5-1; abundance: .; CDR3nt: TGCGCCAGCAGCCCCGGGACTAGCGCATCCTACAATGAGCAGTTCTTC; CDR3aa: CASSPGTSASYNEQFF
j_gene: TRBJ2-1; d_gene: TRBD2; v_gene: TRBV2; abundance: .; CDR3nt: TGTGCCAGCACGGGGACTAGCAGGAGGGCCAGGGATGAGCAGTTCTTC; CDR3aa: CASTGTSRRARDEQFF
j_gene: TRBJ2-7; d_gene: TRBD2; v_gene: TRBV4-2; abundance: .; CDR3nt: TGTGCCAGCAGCCACCCGGGACTAGCGGAGCCCTCCGAGCAGTACTTC; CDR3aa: CASSHPGLAEPSEQYF
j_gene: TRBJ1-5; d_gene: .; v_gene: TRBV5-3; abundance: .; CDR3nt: TGTGCCAGAAGAGAAGCCGCTCAGCCCCAGCATTTT; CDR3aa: CARREAAQPQHF
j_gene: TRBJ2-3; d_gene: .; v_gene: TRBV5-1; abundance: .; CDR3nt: TGCGCCAGCAGCTCACGAGGACACCCAGATACGCAGTATTTT; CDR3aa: CASSSRGHPDTQYF
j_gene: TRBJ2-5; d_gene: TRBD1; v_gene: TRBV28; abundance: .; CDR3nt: TGTGCCAGCAGTCTCCCCGGGACAGGGGAGCTTCAGCAGTACTTC; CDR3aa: CASSLPGTGELQQYF
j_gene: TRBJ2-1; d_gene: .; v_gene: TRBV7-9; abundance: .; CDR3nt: TGTGCCAGCAGCTTAGAGGGAGTCCCGAGTGGCAATGAGCAGTTCTTC; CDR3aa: CASSLEGVPSGNEQFF
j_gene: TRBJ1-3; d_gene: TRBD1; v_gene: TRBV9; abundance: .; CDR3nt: TGTGCCAGCAGCGCAGGACAGGGACGAAACACCATATATTTT; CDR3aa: CASSAGQGRNTIYF
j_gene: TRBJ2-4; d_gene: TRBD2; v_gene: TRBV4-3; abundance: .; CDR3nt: TGCGCCAGCAGCCAAGAGCTAGCGGGAGGGTCGGTGGTAGCCAAAAACATTCAGTACTTC; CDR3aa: CASSQELAGGSVVAKNIQYF
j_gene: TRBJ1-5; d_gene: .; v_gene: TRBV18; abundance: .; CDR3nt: TGTGCCAGCTCAGCGGCGAGCAATCAGCCCCAGCATTTT; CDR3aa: CASSAASNQPQHF
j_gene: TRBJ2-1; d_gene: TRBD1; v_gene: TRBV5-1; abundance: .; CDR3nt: TGCGCCAGCAGCTGGACAGGGGGGCCCTACAATGAGCAGTTCTTC; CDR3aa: CASSWTGGPYNEQFF
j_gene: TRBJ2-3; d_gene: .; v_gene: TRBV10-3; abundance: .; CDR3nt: TGTGCCATCAGTGAGTCGAGTGGGCGTGCGGATACGCAGTATTTT; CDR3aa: CAISESSGRADTQYF
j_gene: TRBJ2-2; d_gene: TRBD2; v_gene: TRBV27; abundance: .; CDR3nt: TGTGCCAGCAGTTCAAGACTAGCGGGAGGGGGAGCCGGGGAGCTGTTTTTT; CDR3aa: CASSSRLAGGGAGELFF
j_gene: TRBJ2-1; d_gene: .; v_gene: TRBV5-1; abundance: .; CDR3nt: TGCGCCAGCAGCTTGGTCGGGGGACCATCCTACAATGAGCAGTTCTTC; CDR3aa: CASSLVGGPSYNEQFF
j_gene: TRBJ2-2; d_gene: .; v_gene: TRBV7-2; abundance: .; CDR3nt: TGTGCCAGCAGCTTGCGGGACTTAACCACCGGGGAGCTGTTTTTT; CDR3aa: CASSLRDLTTGELFF
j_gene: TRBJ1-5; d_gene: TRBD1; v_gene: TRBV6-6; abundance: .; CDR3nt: TGTGCCAGCAGTCAGGGGGTGGGTCAGCCCCAGCATTTT; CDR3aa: CASSQGVGQPQHF
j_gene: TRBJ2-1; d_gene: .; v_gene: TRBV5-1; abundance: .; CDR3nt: TGCGCCAGCAGCTCGGGGGGCGGGTACAATGAGCAGTTCTTC; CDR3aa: CASSSGGGYNEQFF
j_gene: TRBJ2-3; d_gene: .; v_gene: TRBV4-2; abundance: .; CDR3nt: TGTGCCAGCAGCCAAGACCTAGCCATCACAGATACGCAGTATTTT; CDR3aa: CASSQDLAITDTQYF
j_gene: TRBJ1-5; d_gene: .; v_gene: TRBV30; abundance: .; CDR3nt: TGTGCCTGGAGTACGGGGGGCAATCAGCCCCAGCATTTT; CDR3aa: CAWSTGGNQPQHF
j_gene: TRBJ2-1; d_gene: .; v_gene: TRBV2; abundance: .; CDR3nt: TGTGCCAGCAGTGAAGGATCAGGAGGGTCCGCCTACAATGAGCAGTTCTTC; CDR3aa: CASSEGSGGSAYNEQFF
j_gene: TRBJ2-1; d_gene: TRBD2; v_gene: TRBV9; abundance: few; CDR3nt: TGTGCCAGCAGCGTAGGTCCTAGCGGGAGGGTCAATGAGCAGTTCTTC; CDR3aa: CASSVGPSGRVNEQFF
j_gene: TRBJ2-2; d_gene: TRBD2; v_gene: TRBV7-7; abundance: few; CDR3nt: TGTGCCAGCAGCTCCTCGACTAGCGGGAGCGGGGAGCTGTTTTTT; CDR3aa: CASSSSTSGSGELFF
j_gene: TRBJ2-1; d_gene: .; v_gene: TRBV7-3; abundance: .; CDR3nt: TGTGCCAGCAGCCAGGCCGAGAACAATGAGCAGTTCTTC; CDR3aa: CASSQAENNEQFF
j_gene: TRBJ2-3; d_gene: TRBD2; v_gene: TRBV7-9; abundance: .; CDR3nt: TGTGCCACTTCTAGAATGGGGAGGGGTCAGGGAATGGATACGCAGTATTTT; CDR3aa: CATSRMGRGQGMDTQYF
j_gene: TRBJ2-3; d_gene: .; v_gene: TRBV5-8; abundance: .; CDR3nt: TGTGCCAGCAGCTTGGGGCCAGCGGACACAGATACGCAGTATTTT; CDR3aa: CASSLGPADTDTQYF
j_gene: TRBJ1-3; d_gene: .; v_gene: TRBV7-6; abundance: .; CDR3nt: TGTGCCAGCAGCTCCCCGGGGGGAAACACCATATATTTT; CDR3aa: CASSSPGGNTIYF
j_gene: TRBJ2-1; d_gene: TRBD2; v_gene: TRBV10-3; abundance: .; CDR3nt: TGTGCCACGTGGACTAGCGGGCCATACAATGAGCAGTTCTTC; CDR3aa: CATWTSGPYNEQFF
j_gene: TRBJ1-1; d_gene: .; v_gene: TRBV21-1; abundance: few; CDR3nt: TGTGCCAGCAGCAAAGGGGCGAAGGGGGGGGCGCGCCCCCTAGTCTCTGAAGCTTTCTTT; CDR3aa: CASSKGAKGGARPLVSEAFF
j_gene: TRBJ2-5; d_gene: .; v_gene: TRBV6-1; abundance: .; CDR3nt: TGTGCCAGCAGTGAGTGGGGGGGGCGGTTAGAAGAGACCCAGTACTTC; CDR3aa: CASSEWGGRLEETQYF
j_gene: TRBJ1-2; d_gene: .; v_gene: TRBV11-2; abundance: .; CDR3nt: TGTGCCAGCAGACCGACCGGGGGACATGGCTACACCTTC; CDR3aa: CASRPTGGHGYTF
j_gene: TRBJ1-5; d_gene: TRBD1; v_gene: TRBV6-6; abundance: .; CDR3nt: TGTGCCAGCAGATTACAGGGGTATCAGCCCCAGCATTTT; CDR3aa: CASRLQGYQPQHF